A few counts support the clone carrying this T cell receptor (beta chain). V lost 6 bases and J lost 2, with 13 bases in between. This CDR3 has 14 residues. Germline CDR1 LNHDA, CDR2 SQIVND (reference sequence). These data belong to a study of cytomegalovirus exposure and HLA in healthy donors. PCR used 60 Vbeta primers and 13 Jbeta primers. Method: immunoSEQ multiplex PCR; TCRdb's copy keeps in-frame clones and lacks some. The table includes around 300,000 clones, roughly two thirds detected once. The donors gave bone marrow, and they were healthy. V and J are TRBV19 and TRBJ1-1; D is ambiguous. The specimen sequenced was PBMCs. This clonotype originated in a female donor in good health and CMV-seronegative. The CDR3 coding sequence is TGTGCCAGTAGCCAGTCACAGAGAAACACTGAAGCTTTCTTT. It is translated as CASSQSQRNTEAFF.